This TCR beta chain was recorded in a study of post-analysis software for immune sequencing data. Looking at the study overall: Patients had relapsing-remitting, secondary progressive or progressive-relapsing multiple sclerosis; some lacked subtype.

Findings of the study overall: Same-batch samples co-clustered strongly by F measure. Normalized Chao1 diversity in multiple sclerosis patients fell significantly below that of controls. TRBV5-6, TRBV5-1 and TRBV20-1 were among a handful of TRBV segments more frequent in patients than controls.

This clonotype was seen only a few times. Its antigen is not identified. The germline V gene has CDR1 SNHLY and CDR2 FYNNEI. Between the trimmed V and J ends, which lost 4 bases and 3 bases, there was a span of 12 bases. The CDR3 consists of 14 residues. Every TCR beta cDNA library bore unique molecular identifiers. Once about 0.95 to 10 million T cells were used, 400,000 to 550,000 cDNA molecules resulted. MiXCR was run by TCRdb on the PCR reads, yielding one entry per CDR3 protein. The sample contains approximately 730,000 distinct CDR3 sequences, around 27% of which appear only once. The source is a girl between 5 and 17 years old with multiple sclerosis. The sequencing input was blood. V gene TRBV2 combines with J gene TRBJ1-1; D gene unclear. The chain's CDR3 is CASSVRVVDTEAFF. CDR3 DNA sequence: TGTGCCAGCAGTGTAAGGGTTGTAGACACTGAAGCTTTCTTT. The complete variable domain, with remaining parts taken from reference TRBV2 and TRBJ1-1, reads EPEVTQTPSHQVTQMGQEVILRCVPISNHLYFYWYRQILGQKVEFLVSFYNNEISEKSEIFDDQFSVERPDGSNFTLKIRSTKLEDSAMYFCASSVRVVDTEAFFGQGTRLTVV.